These 21 T cell receptor beta chains share one sample of origin, sequenced in a study of T cell repertoires in cytomegalovirus infection. TCRdb re-called the reads with MiXCR, one entry per CDR3 protein. The table records 650,000 to 850,000 distinct CDR3 sequences, 29% of them present only once. These TCRs are of unknown antigen specificity. Source: cultured CD8+ T cells from PBMCs, taken from culture after CMV antigen stimulation. Receptor source: a human donor in good health (CMV status not recorded). Some clones in this sample may be carry-over from other donors' samples.

V is TRBV14 and J is TRBJ2-5; maybe TRBD1 (6 bases). The CDR3 length is 17 residues. Germline V gene lookup returns CDR1 SGHDN and CDR2 FVKESK. V lost 1 base and J lost 3, with 18 bases in between. CDR3 bases: TGTGCCAGCAGCCAAGTAGTCCTGACAGGTCTGAAAGAGACCCAGTACTTC. Protein product: CASSQVVLTGLKETQYF.

This rearrangement joins TRBV9 to TRBJ2-5, with 9 bases identical to TRBD2. Germline loops: CDR1 SGDLS, CDR2 YYNGEE. This CDR3 has 15 residues. V dropped 0 bases and J dropped 5; count of bases not matched to a gene: 5. CDR3 DNA: TGTGCCAGCAGCGTAGTAGCGGGGGAGGGGGAGACCCAGTACTTC. This gives the protein CASSVVAGEGETQYF.

The genes are TRBV7-4 and TRBJ1-5; D possibly corresponds to TRBD1 (5 bases). The V end was cut by 3 bases, the J end by 3 bases, with 9 bases between. The CDR3 runs to 14 residues. The germline V gene encodes CDR1 SGHVT and CDR2 SQSDAQ. The CDR3 nucleotides read TGTGCCAGCAGCTTTACAGGAGACAATCAGCCCCAGCATTTT. Its protein product is CASSFTGDNQPQHF.

The V call is TRBV7-8, the J call TRBJ1-5; a possible D gene is TRBD1 (5 bases). V was pared by 5 bases and J by 0 bases, with 11 bases between. Per germline, CDR1 SGHVS and CDR2 FQNEAQ. This CDR3 has 15 residues. This chain's CDR3 is CASSPEGFSNQPQHF. The CDR3 region has the DNA TGTGCCAGCAGCCCCGAGGGGTTTAGCAATCAGCCCCAGCATTTT.

This clonotype was seen only a few times. The chain recombines TRBV7-9 with TRBJ2-6; D not certain. Germline assignment: CDR1 SEHNR and CDR2 FQNEAQ (reference sequence). The V end was cut by 1 base, the J end by 0 bases, with 10 bases between. The CDR3 has 17 amino acids. CDR3 amino acids: CASSLVMGNSGANVLTF. The CDR3 DNA follows: TGTGCCAGCAGCTTAGTTATGGGGAACTCTGGGGCCAACGTCCTGACTTTC.

This clonotype was seen at least ten times. V gene TRBV6-1 combines with J gene TRBJ1-5; D uncertain. Looked up from germline, CDR1 is MNHNS and CDR2 is SASEGT. The CDR3 contains 12 residues. The germline V and J ends were trimmed by 6 bases and 3 bases, with 6 bases remaining between them. The CDR3 sequence: CASRQDNQPQHF. CDR3 bases: TGTGCCAGCAGGCAGGACAATCAGCCCCAGCATTTT.

The sample holds a few counts of this clonotype. One junction end does not reproduce the germline sequence, and a read error may be involved. V usage is TRBV6-1 and J usage is TRBJ1-5; TRBD1 aligns across 7 bases. Germline loops: CDR1 MNHNS, CDR2 SASEGT. This CDR3 region has 14 residues. The CDR3 coding sequence is TGTGCCAGCAGAGAAGGGGGCATTAGTCAGCCCCAGCATTTT. As protein: CASREGGISQPQHF.

This clonotype was seen a handful of times. The chain carries TRBV6-6 and TRBJ2-3; D is unresolved. The CDR3 runs 14 residues. Germline assignment: CDR1 MNHNY and CDR2 SVGAGI (reference sequence). V lost 4 bases and J 2 bases, leaving 10 bases between the germline ends. CDR3 DNA sequence: TGTGCCAGCAGTTCCCAGAGGCCCACAGATACGCAGTATTTT. It yields the protein CASSSQRPTDTQYF.

There are a few counts of this clonotype. The chain recombines TRBV5-1 with TRBJ2-1, with D hard to call. The germline V and J ends were trimmed by 0 bases and 8 bases, with 12 bases remaining between them. Germline V gene data show CDR1 as SGHRS and CDR2 as YFSETQ. The CDR3 has 14 residues. CDR3 region: CASSLDAGSDEQFF. The CDR3 DNA reads TGCGCCAGCAGCTTGGATGCCGGGTCCGATGAGCAGTTCTTC.

The sample holds a few counts of this clonotype. The rearrangement uses TRBV25-1 and TRBJ2-5, with 12 bases aligning to TRBD2. Germline values: CDR1 MGHDK, CDR2 SYGVNS. After removal of 5 bases from V and 2 bases from J, the junction contained 12 bases not matched to a gene. The CDR3 covers 18 residues. The CDR3 DNA follows: TGTGCCAGCAGTTCATTACCCGGGACTAGCGGGTTTCAAGAGACCCAGTACTTC. Its protein product is CASSSLPGTSGFQETQYF.

This clonotype was found a few times. The chain couples TRBV19 to TRBJ1-2; D unresolved. CDR3 size: 14 residues. Per germline, CDR1 LNHDA and CDR2 SQIVND (reference sequence). V lost 4 bases, J lost 3 bases, and 12 bases lay in between. CDR3 in DNA: TGTGCCAGTAGTACCCAACTTGTGGACTATGGCTACACCTTC. It specifies CASSTQLVDYGYTF.

This clonotype was seen repeatedly, ten times or more. This chain joins TRBV7-9 and TRBJ1-2, with TRBD1 matching over 7 bases. Germline assignment: CDR1 SEHNR and CDR2 FQNEAQ (reference sequence). The CDR3 loop spans 15 amino acids. With V trimmed by 3 bases and J by 3 bases, 7 bases remained unmatched. This chain's CDR3 is CASSLTRGPDYGYTF. In DNA form, the CDR3 reads TGTGCCAGCAGCTTGACTAGGGGGCCGGACTATGGCTACACCTTC.

As DNA, the CDR3 is TGTGCCAGCGGTAATTTCCTGAAGCTTCCCGCCTCGGAAGCTTTCTTT. It codes for CASGNFLKLPASEAFF. This chain uses TRBV28 with TRBJ1-1; D call uncertain. The CDR3 is made up of 16 amino acids. CDR1 and CDR2 (germline): MDHEN, SYDVKM. V was cut by 8 bases and J by 8 bases, with 27 bases left in between.

This clonotype showed up many times. V usage is TRBV7-9 and J usage is TRBJ2-2; 7 bases align to TRBD2. Germline CDR1 SEHNR, CDR2 FQNEAQ (reference sequence). Unmatched junction bases numbered 2, after V lost 1 base and J lost 0 bases. The CDR3 runs to 16 residues. The CDR3 bases are TGTGCCAGCAGCTTAGGACTAGCTGCGAACACCGGGGAGCTGTTTTTT. It specifies CASSLGLAANTGELFF.

The chain carries TRBV7-2 and TRBJ2-2, with D possibly TRBD2 on 6 matching bases. Germline CDR1 and CDR2: SGHTA and FQGNSA. Trimming took off 3 bases at V and 4 bases at J, with 9 bases between the two ends. This CDR3 has 14 residues. The CDR3 nucleotides read TGTGCCAGCAGCTTCGCGGGGTCCACCGGGGAGCTGTTTTTT. Translation gives CASSFAGSTGELFF.

The chain has TRBV4-1 and TRBJ2-3, with 7 positions matching TRBD1. With V trimmed by 4 bases and J by 3 bases, 7 bases remained unmatched. The CDR3 totals 15 residues. Germline values: CDR1 MGHRA, CDR2 YSYEKL. CDR3 DNA: TGCGCCAGCAGCCGCCACAGGGGTTCGACAGATACGCAGTATTTT. This codes for CASSRHRGSTDTQYF.

For the CDR3, the DNA is TGTGCCAGCAGTTTTCGGACAGGGGAGAGTGGCAATCAGCCCCAGCATTTT. This gives the protein CASSFRTGESGNQPQHF. V is TRBV28 and J is TRBJ1-5; the match to TRBD1 covers 9 bases. The trim removed 3 bases at V and 2 bases at J, leaving 8 bases unmatched. This CDR3 contains 17 residues. Germline CDR1 MDHEN, CDR2 SYDVKM.

The chain links TRBV12-3 or TRBV12-4 to TRBJ2-1; D may correspond to TRBD1 or TRBD2 (5 bases each). The CDR3 loop spans 15 amino acids. Between the trimmed V and J ends, which lost 6 bases and 4 bases, there was a span of 16 bases. The CDR3 DNA reads TGTGCCAGCAGCTTGGGGGACGGTATTTACAATGAGCAGTTCTTC. Its protein is CASSLGDGIYNEQFF.

This clonotype has a handful of counts. The V call is TRBV6-2 or TRBV6-3, the J call TRBJ2-7, with TRBD2 as a possible D gene (6 bases). V was trimmed by 5 bases and J by 2 bases, leaving 13 bases between them. Germline V lookup: CDR1 MNHEY, CDR2 SVGEGT. This CDR3 region has 14 residues. DNA of the CDR3: TGTGCCAGCAGTAGCCAGGGACTGCCCTACGAGCAGTACGTC. Its protein product is CASSSQGLPYEQYV.

This clonotype showed up just a few times. V is TRBV11-2 and J is TRBJ2-3; the D gene is possibly TRBD1 (6 bases). In germline, CDR1 is SGHAT, CDR2 FQNNGV. This CDR3 spans 15 amino acids. Trimming took off 6 bases at V and 5 bases at J, with 18 bases between the two ends. CDR3: CASRGHREMGDTQYF. DNA of the CDR3: TGTGCCAGCAGAGGCCACAGGGAAATGGGAGATACGCAGTATTTT.

In this sample, this clonotype turned up a few times. The V and J genes are TRBV11-1 and TRBJ2-6; D is uncertain. From germline, CDR1 is SGHAT and CDR2 FQDESV (reference sequence). This CDR3 contains 16 residues. V dropped 7 bases and J dropped 0 bases, with 13 bases sitting between them. Written as DNA, the CDR3 is TGTGCCAGCACTGCAAACGGATTCTCTGGGGCCAACGTCCTGACTTTC. It is translated as CASTANGFSGANVLTF. The whole variable domain, filled in from reference TRBV11-1 and TRBJ2-6, reads EAEVAQSPRYKITEKSQAVAFWCDPISGHATLYWYRQILGQGPELLVQFQDESVVDDSQLPKDRFSAERLKGVDSTLKIQPAELGDSAMYLCASTANGFSGANVLTFGAGSRLTVL.